This entry lists 22 T cell receptor beta chains sequenced from one sample in a study of shared clonotypes between healthy human individuals. The repertoire was sequenced with immunoSEQ multiplex PCR; TCRdb's copy has only in-frame clones and lacks some. The sample has more than 2 million clones; approximately 94% are singletons. Sequencing input: naive CD4+ T cells sorted from blood. Subset indicated: CD45RA+ positively selected. These receptors were taken from a man between 18 and 35 years old in good health.

The V and J genes are TRBV12-2 and TRBJ1-4. TRBV12-2 is listed as a pseudogene. The CDR3 has 17 residues. Here the CDR3 reads CASRLAGGAAANEKLFF. DNA for the CDR3: TGTGCAAGTCGCTTAGCAGGAGGTGCCGCGGCTAATGAAAAACTGTTTTTT.

This clone occurred once. The rearrangement joins TRBV19 to TRBJ2-7; D gene unclear. V lost 3 bases and J lost 12, with 15 bases in between. Germline V lookup: CDR1 LNHDA, CDR2 SQIVND (reference sequence). The length of the CDR3 is 12 residues. CDR3 region: CASSIFLSLGYF. The DNA for the CDR3 is TGTGCCAGTAGTATCTTTCTGTCGTTGGGGTACTTC. The whole variable domain, filled in from reference TRBV19 and TRBJ2-7, reads DGGITQSPKYLFRKEGQNVTLSCEQNLNHDAMYWYRQDPGQGLRLIYYSQIVNDFQKGDIAEGYSVSREKKESFPLTVTSAQKNPTAFYLCASSIFLSLGYFGPGTRLTVT.

This chain joins TRBV7-8 and TRBJ1-2, with D hard to call. From germline, CDR1 is SGHVS and CDR2 FQNEAQ. V was clipped by 4 bases and J by 8 bases, with 8 bases between them. This CDR3 is built from 11 residues. The CDR3 loop reads CASSSGWGYTF. DNA of the CDR3: TGTGCCAGCAGCTCCGGATGGGGCTACACCTTC. The variable domain in full, completed from reference TRBV7-8 and TRBJ1-2, reads GAGVSQSPRYKVAKRGQDVALRCDPISGHVSLFWYQQALGQGPEFLTYFQNEAQLDKSGLPSDRFFAERPEGSVSTLKIQRTQQEDSAVYLCASSSGWGYTFGSGTRLTVV.

Comments on this clone: The identical CDR3 is also encoded by other nucleotide sequences in the sample. V gene TRBV6-6 combines with J gene TRBJ2-5; the D is unclear. The CDR3 is made up of 14 amino acids. Trimming cost V 0 bases and J 2 bases, with 7 bases left between them. CDR1 and CDR2 (germline): MNHNY, SVGAGI (reference sequence). In nucleotides, the CDR3 is TGTGCCAGCAGTTACTCGTCCCAGCAAGAGACCCAGTACTTC. Residues: CASSYSSQQETQYF.

The J gene is TRBJ1-2, the V gene TRBV11-2; D might be TRBD1 (5 bases). CDR1 SGHAT and CDR2 FQNNGV come from the germline V gene. Between the trimmed V and J ends, which lost 1 base and 5 bases, there was a span of 14 bases. The CDR3 extends over 15 amino acids. The CDR3 DNA reads TGTGCCAGCAGCTTAGGACAGCATATAGATTATGGCTACACCTTC. As protein: CASSLGQHIDYGYTF.

The chain has TRBV9 and TRBJ2-1, with 8 bases that match TRBD2. Germline-derived CDR1 and CDR2 are SGDLS and YYNGEE. This CDR3 comprises 17 residues. The ends lost 0 bases at V and 2 bases at J; junction bases unmatched: 7. The CDR3 sequence: CASSVEGGRSPYNEQFF. The CDR3 DNA follows: TGTGCCAGCAGCGTAGAGGGCGGGAGGTCTCCCTACAATGAGCAGTTCTTC.

This clone was counted a single time. V and J are TRBV10-3 and TRBJ2-2, with TRBD1 as a possible D gene (6 bases). Per germline, CDR1 ENHRY and CDR2 SYGVKD. The CDR3 spans 15 residues. V was pared by 0 bases and J by 5 bases, with 10 bases between. CDR3 bases: TGTGCCATCAGTGAGTCAGGGGGTAGGACCGGGGAGCTGTTTTTT. Protein product: CAISESGGRTGELFF.

The rearrangement links TRBV6-6 to TRBJ1-1, with unresolved D. The germline V gene encodes CDR1 MNHNY and CDR2 SVGAGI (reference sequence). The CDR3 runs 15 residues. V was trimmed by 4 bases and J by 4 bases, leaving 16 bases between them. CDR3 sequence: CASSSHKAPGTEAFF. The CDR3 coding sequence is TGTGCCAGCAGTTCCCATAAGGCTCCGGGCACTGAAGCTTTCTTT.

The CDR3 nucleotides are TGTGCCAGCAGCTTAGAAGGCAGGGGAGGCTACACCTTC. Amino acid sequence: CASSLEGRGGYTF. The chain is built from TRBV7-2 and TRBJ1-2, with D perhaps TRBD1 (6 bases). Germline V gene sequence: CDR1 SGHTA, CDR2 FQGNSA. The ends were cut back, 1 base at V and 8 bases at J, with 11 bases in the middle. This CDR3 comprises 13 residues.

The sample holds one count of this clone. The genes are TRBV28 and TRBJ1-2; D is undetermined. This CDR3 comprises 13 residues. V dropped 5 bases and J dropped 7 bases, with 14 bases sitting between them. Germline V gene lookup returns CDR1 MDHEN and CDR2 SYDVKM. The CDR3 sequence: CASSVHDPPGYTF. CDR3 nucleotide sequence: TGTGCCAGCAGTGTTCATGACCCGCCTGGCTACACCTTC.

The genes are TRBV5-1 and TRBJ1-2; maybe TRBD1 (5 bases). The CDR3 contains 15 residues. Germline V CDR1 and CDR2: SGHRS, YFSETQ. Trimming took 6 bases from V and 2 from J, leaving 17 bases between them. In DNA, the CDR3 is TGCGCCAGCAAAATATCTGCGACAGAGAACTATGGCTACACCTTC. Amino acid sequence: CASKISATENYGYTF.

This sequence joins TRBV6-1 and TRBJ2-1, with no clear D. CDR3 length equals 15 residues. Germline V gene data show CDR1 as MNHNS and CDR2 as SASEGT. Trimming took off 4 bases at V and 5 bases at J, with 15 bases between the two ends. The CDR3 DNA reads TGTGCCAGCAGTGGGAGCCCAATAGTGCACAATGAGCAGTTCTTC. Translating it yields CASSGSPIVHNEQFF.

V usage is TRBV5-8 and J usage is TRBJ1-4; the D gene is possibly TRBD1 (5 bases). This CDR3 is built from 15 residues. Germline CDR1 is SGHTS and CDR2 is YDEGEE. Trimming cost V 2 bases and J 2 bases, with 10 bases left between them. CDR3 DNA: TGTGCCAGCAGCTTTTCAGGGTTGACTAATGAAAAACTGTTTTTT. Translation: CASSFSGLTNEKLFF.

This chain connects TRBV18 to TRBJ1-2; 7 bases are a match to TRBD1. The CDR3 is 15 amino acids. The V gene end was trimmed by 2 bases and the J gene end by 1 base; junction bases not matched to a gene: 4. Germline CDR1 reads KGHSH; CDR2 reads LQKENI. As DNA, the CDR3 is TGTGCCAGCTCACCAAGGGACAGCAGTAACTATGGCTACACCTTC. Protein product: CASSPRDSSNYGYTF.

This sequence joins TRBV7-8 and TRBJ1-2; TRBD1 agrees at 8 bases. The V and J ends lost 4 bases and 4 bases, in that order; junction bases with no gene match: 11. Germline V lookup: CDR1 SGHVS, CDR2 FQNEAQ. The CDR3 has 16 residues. The CDR3, as DNA: TGTGCCAGCAGCTCGATCAGGGGGCAGGGGAGCTATGGCTACACCTTC. This codes for CASSSIRGQGSYGYTF.

This sequence joins TRBV5-1 and TRBJ2-1; TRBD2 aligns across 9 bases. This CDR3 comprises 17 residues. V trimming: 3 bases; J trimming: 2 bases; junction bases outside the gene matches: 9. Germline assignment: CDR1 SGHRS and CDR2 YFSETQ. In DNA, the CDR3 is TGCGCCAGCAGCTCTCGGACTAGCGCCAAAACCTACAATGAGCAGTTCTTC. It codes for CASSSRTSAKTYNEQFF.

The chain uses TRBV6-9 and TRBJ2-5; 9 positions agree with TRBD2. This CDR3 has 16 amino acids. Trimming cost V 5 bases and J 7 bases; bases outside gene matches: 14. Germline CDR1 and CDR2: MNHGY and SVAAGI. The CDR3 bases are TGTGCCAGCAGTCACGGGACTAGCAGGGGCTATTCGACCCAGTACTTC. Translation: CASSHGTSRGYSTQYF.

This clone was picked up a small number of times. The CDR3 DNA reads TGTGCCTGGATGGTAACGGGGGTTGAGCAGTTCTTC. Translating it yields CAWMVTGVEQFF. The chain couples TRBV30 to TRBJ2-1; D is perhaps TRBD2 (6 bases). Germline-derived CDR1 and CDR2 are GTSNPN and SVGIG (reference sequence). The V and J ends lost 4 bases and 9 bases respectively, with 13 bases between them. CDR3 size: 12 residues.

This clone was recorded only once. The rearrangement links TRBV11-3 to TRBJ2-1, with TRBD1 matching over 9 bases. Losses at the gene ends were 0 bases for V and 8 bases for J; bases not matched to a gene: 5. Germline CDR1 reads SGHNT; CDR2 reads YENEEA. This CDR3 contains 15 residues. CDR3 sequence (DNA): TGTGCCAGCAGCTTAGAGGGACAGGGATTGGATGAGCAGTTCTTC. Amino acids: CASSLEGQGLDEQFF.

A remark on this clone: Other DNA sequences from this sample encode an identical CDR3 as well. J is TRBJ1-1 and V is TRBV7-9; TRBD1 matches 8 bases. Trimming at V came to 5 bases and at J to 0 bases, leaving 2 bases not matched to a gene. Germline V lookup: CDR1 SEHNR, CDR2 FQNEAQ (reference sequence). This CDR3 is 14 amino acids long. The CDR3 protein is CASSRTGLNTEAFF. CDR3 sequence (DNA): TGTGCCAGCAGCCGGACAGGGTTGAACACTGAAGCTTTCTTT.

The chain has TRBV16 and TRBJ2-1; 9 nucleotides agree with TRBD1. Germline CDR1 KGHSY, CDR2 FQNENV. This CDR3 region has 14 residues. The ends lost 0 bases at V and 7 bases at J; junction bases unmatched: 1. The CDR3 here is CASSQSTGGNEQFF. The CDR3 bases are TGTGCCAGCAGCCAATCGACAGGGGGAAATGAGCAGTTCTTC.

The rearrangement joins TRBV10-3 to TRBJ2-1; D is undetermined. The CDR3 is 13 amino acids. Germline V gene lookup returns CDR1 ENHRY and CDR2 SYGVKD. The ends were cut back, 6 bases at V and 9 bases at J, with 15 bases in the middle. This CDR3 is CAIRRRRDGEQFF. The CDR3 nucleotides read TGTGCCATCAGGCGACGACGAGATGGTGAGCAGTTCTTC.